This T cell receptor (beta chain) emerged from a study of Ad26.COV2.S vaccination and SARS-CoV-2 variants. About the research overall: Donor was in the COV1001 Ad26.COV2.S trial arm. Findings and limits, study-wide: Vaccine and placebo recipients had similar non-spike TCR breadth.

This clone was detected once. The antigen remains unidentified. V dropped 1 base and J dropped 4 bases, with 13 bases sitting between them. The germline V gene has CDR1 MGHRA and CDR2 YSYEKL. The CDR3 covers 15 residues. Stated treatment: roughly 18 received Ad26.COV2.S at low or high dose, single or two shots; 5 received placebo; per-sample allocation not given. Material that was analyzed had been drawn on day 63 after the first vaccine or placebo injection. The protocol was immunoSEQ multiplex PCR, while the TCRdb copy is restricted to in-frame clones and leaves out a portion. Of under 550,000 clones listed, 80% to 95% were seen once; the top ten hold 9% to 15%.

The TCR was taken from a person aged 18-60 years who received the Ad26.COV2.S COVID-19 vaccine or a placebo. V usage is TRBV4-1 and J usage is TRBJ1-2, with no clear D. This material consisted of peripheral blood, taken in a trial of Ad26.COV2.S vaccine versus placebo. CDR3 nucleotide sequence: TGCGCCAGCAGCCAAGTTCCCCCAAGACCCTATGGCTACACCTTC. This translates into CASSQVPPRPYGYTF.